This TCR beta chain was captured in a study of cytomegalovirus exposure and HLA in healthy donors (TCRdb year 2017). Some background on the complete study: An earlier analysis of several hundred of the donors reported 250 to 300 Gb of sequence data and about 100 million unique TCR beta sequences from about 179 million T cells. On average, roughly 250,000 unique TCR beta nucleotide sequences were sequenced per donor among a few hundred genotyped donors of the cohort, with roughly 19% of those sequences being non-productive. All discovery cohort repertoires had been generated on a single sequencing platform. In a later genetic analysis, genome-wide SNP genotypes for about three fifths of the 666 donors were used, and that subset was treated as a discovery cohort. Because of strong linkage in the cohort, five DR-DQ haplotypes were treated as single units for association and clustering. Using immunosequencing, the study profiled T cell repertoires from around 670 subjects and related those repertoires to cytomegalovirus serostatus. The study was designed to test whether signatures of past pathogen exposure could be identified by cataloging public T cell receptors. Donor age, sex, ethnicity and CMV serostatus were compiled alongside the repertoire data. An early release covering roughly 580 HLA-typed donors comprised about 310 gigabases of sequencing data and tens of millions of unique TCR sequences. Both class I and class II loci were covered by HLA typing, at four-digit resolution. To study patterns of TCR occurrence, a later analysis re-analyzed previously published TCR beta repertoires from more than 550 donors and added high-resolution HLA genotyping. In the later analysis, no new phenotypic data were used to find candidate immune exposures; instead, reliance was placed on TCR beta sequences and their occurrence across donors. In an earlier analysis of a few hundred of the donors, high-throughput TCR beta sequencing was used to judge whether each TCR beta V gene segment behaved as functional or pseudogenic. The number of donors typed differed by locus, with roughly 629-640 for A, B, C, DRB1 and DQB1, 522 for DQA1, 600 to 610 for DPA1, and over 400 for DPB1. In addition to the first cohort of 666 subjects, a separate validation cohort of 120 different subjects was used. To predict cytomegalovirus infection status, the study brought together high-throughput TCR immunosequencing, statistical association of individual TCRs with disease status, and machine learning. The genetic ancestry cluster associated with self-reported Caucasian donors included over 65% of the 350 to 500 genotyped donors.

What the work shows at the level of the full study, not this receptor alone: Because some donors lacked HLA typing at each locus, the association tests relied only on the typed subset. The authors suggested that the approach could potentially be generalized to other disease states and immunological phenotypes. Most TCR sequences were observed very rarely across donors, whereas some public TCRs were present in many individuals. Cytomegalovirus status was reported to be diagnosed by the classifier with high specificity and sensitivity in both the original and validation cohorts. Specific HLA alleles were associated with 15,000 to 20,000 TCR beta sequences at a false discovery rate of 0.05 in a later analysis. In a later genetic analysis, a missense DCLRE1C variant was associated with V-gene and J-gene trimming of TCR beta chains, and the association was replicated in an independent cohort. Correlated functional status among segregating V segments might be attributable to linkage disequilibrium, but an unknown experimental factor could not be ruled out. A later analysis found that most CMV-associated TCR beta chains appeared HLA-restricted, with HLA associations seemingly driven largely by CMV exposure. The only immune exposure information available for the cohort was CMV serostatus. In an earlier analysis of around 600 of the donors, most TCR beta V segments were observed in productive rearrangements about 87% or about 30% of the time, broadly matching IMGT annotations. A cluster of highly shared sequence variants was judged likely to be a technical artifact of the sequencing pipeline. When HLA alleles, especially DR and DQ, strongly co-occurred, attributing TCR associations to individual alleles was difficult. In this cohort, only TCR beta chains were sequenced, and detectable features were limited by the absence of alpha or paired-chain data. Compared with the approximately 700-donor mean, donors in an Asian-associated ancestry cluster had fewer N-insertions in productive TCRs, according to a later genetic analysis. The earlier analysis of some 540 of the donors excluded 15 to 20 rarely observed V segments, including chromosome 9 orphons, because counts were too low. A further reported finding was that TCR beta sequences accurately predicted the HLA-A and HLA-B alleles for most subjects in the first cohort. In a later analysis, several top co-occurrence clusters were reported to appear linked to parvovirus B19, influenza, CMV and Epstein-Barr virus. According to a later analysis, TCR association rates differed among HLA loci, with DRB1 alleles showing the most associated TCRs and HLA-C alleles showing the fewest. The study gave a list of more than 150 TCR beta chains associated with cytomegalovirus. A later analysis found that HLA-associated TCR beta chains were more clonally expanded and had lower generation probabilities than equally common non-associated chains. The presence/absence analyses assumed that sequencing depth was roughly uniform across donors, and that assumption may not be true. A few of the identified cytomegalovirus-associated TCR beta chains were confirmed in vitro to be specific for cytomegalovirus antigens.

Details on this clone: It has no known antigen specificity. It has no much larger one-base neighbor in the sample; base qualities were not kept.

The cohort comprised some 680 healthy bone marrow donors. Cohort members were all nominally healthy when sampled, although unrecorded immune exposures were likely present. The donor tested CMV seropositive, placing the donor among the 250 to 350 seropositive members of the cohort. Every donor gave a peripheral blood sample, and the peripheral blood mononuclear cells from that sample were used for TCR beta sequencing. Genomic DNA extraction from the blood cell samples was performed with the Qiagen DNeasy Blood Extraction Kit. To prepare the library, the immunoSEQ multiplex PCR assay was applied. The multiplex PCR relied on a mix of 60 forward primers for TCR Vbeta segments and 13 reverse primers for TCR Jbeta segments. Amplification of the CDR3 region of rearranged TCR beta genes was performed with a multiplex PCR assay on genomic DNA. The amplified TCR beta libraries were sequenced on the Illumina HiSeq System as 87-base-pair reads. Under the source paper's analysis protocol: In a later analysis, tens of millions of unique TCR beta chains were counted across the roughly 610 repertoires, and approximately 11 million of these chains were shared by at least two donors. A nearest-neighbor algorithm error-corrected the raw reads and collapsed the reads into unique sequences, merging closely related sequences to remove PCR and sequencing errors. V, D and J gene segments were assigned by aligning CDR3 sequences to IMGT reference sequences. For a sequence to be retained, a match of at least six nucleotides was required to both a V gene segment and a J gene segment. Rearrangements were classified as productive when the CDR3 lacked stop codons and remained in frame with V and J, and all other rearrangements were classified as non-productive. Following IMGT convention, CDR3 was defined as the stretch from the second conserved V-encoded cysteine up to the conserved J-encoded phenylalanine. The earlier analysis of approximately 500 of the donors excluded sequences that lacked an unambiguous match to a single V gene segment. An earlier analysis of 587 of the donors classified V segments as functional when productive rearrangements were above 56.7% and as segregating when the standard deviation between donors was above 5%. To diagnose cytomegalovirus status from the catalog of TCR beta chain sequences, a statistical classification framework was built. A later analysis assigned V and J genes by comparing TCR nucleotide sequences with IMGT/GENE-DB human TR gene sequences. The TCRdist pipeline was used in a later analysis to assign CDR3 sequences and most-parsimonious VDJ recombination scenarios. In a later analysis, each TCR beta chain was defined by its CDR3 amino acid sequence together with its V-gene family, and reads without a unique V-gene family were excluded. In a later analysis, approximately 640 highly shared, low-generation-probability nucleotide sequences were removed to address suspected cross-contamination and a sequencing artifact. In a later analysis, a clonal expansion index for each public chain was calculated from normalized within-repertoire ranks of inferred template counts. In a later analysis, generation probabilities were computed with a VDJ recombination model fitted to out-of-frame rearrangements, and the resulting probabilities were checked against IGoR. Hypergeometric tests were used in a later analysis to score TCR-TCR, TCR-HLA and TCR-CMV co-occurrence, with a repertoire-size bias correction applied to the TCR pairs. False discovery rates were estimated in a later analysis by permuting HLA or CMV assignments 20 times. A later analysis grouped co-occurring TCRs with DBSCAN, adding TCRdist sequence similarity when clustering within HLA-allele-positive subsets. For co-occurrence clustering, repertoires with fewer than 30,000 or more than 120,000 public chains were excluded, along with 4 to 6 repertoires with anomalous nucleotide sharing. Not all clones reach the TCRdb copy of this immuneACCESS table, which keeps in-frame sequences only. Checked studies attribute under half of the gap to unresolved V genes and leave the rest unexplained. D and trimming come from the DNA, and the V and J calls and clone size come from that table. A total of fewer than 150,000 clones appear in this sample, 70% to 80% of them only once. The top ten clonotypes cover approximately 5% of the sample.

The material sequenced was PBMCs. The receptor was derived from a man aged 50-59 years in good health and CMV-seropositive.

The DNA reads TGTGCCAGTAAACAGGGAGACTCTGGAAACACCATATATTTT. It translates as CASKQGDSGNTIYF. This chain joins TRBV28 to TRBJ1-3; the D region possibly corresponds to TRBD1 (6 bases align). The CDR3, cysteine through phenylalanine, is 14 amino acids long. The DNA shown is the 42-base CDR3, in frame from base 1. From the germline V gene, CDR1 is MDHEN and CDR2 is SYDVKM. The V end loses 9 bases and the J end loses 0 bases, and a stretch of 12 bases separates them. The variable domain in full, with residues beyond the CDR3 obtained from the reference TRBV28 and TRBJ1-3 genes, is DVKVTQSSRYLVKRTGEKVFLECVQDMDHENMFWYRQDPGLGLRLIYFSYDVKMKEKGDIPEGYSVSREKKERFSLILESASTNQTSMYLCASKQGDSGNTIYFGEGSWLTVV.